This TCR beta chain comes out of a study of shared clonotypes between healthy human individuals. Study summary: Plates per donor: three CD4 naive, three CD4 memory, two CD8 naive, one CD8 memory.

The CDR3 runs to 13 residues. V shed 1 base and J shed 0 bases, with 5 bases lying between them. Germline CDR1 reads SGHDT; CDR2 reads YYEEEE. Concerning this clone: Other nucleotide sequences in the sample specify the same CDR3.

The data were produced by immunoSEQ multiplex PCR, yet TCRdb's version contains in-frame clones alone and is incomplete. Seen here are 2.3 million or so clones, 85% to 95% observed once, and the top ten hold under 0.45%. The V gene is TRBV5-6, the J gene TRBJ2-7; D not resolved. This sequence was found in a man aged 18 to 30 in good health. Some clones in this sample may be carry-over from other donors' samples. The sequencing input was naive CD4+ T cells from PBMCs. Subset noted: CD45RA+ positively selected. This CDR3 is CASSLIGSYEQYF. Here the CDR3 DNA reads TGTGCCAGCAGCTTGATAGGCTCCTACGAGCAGTACTTC.